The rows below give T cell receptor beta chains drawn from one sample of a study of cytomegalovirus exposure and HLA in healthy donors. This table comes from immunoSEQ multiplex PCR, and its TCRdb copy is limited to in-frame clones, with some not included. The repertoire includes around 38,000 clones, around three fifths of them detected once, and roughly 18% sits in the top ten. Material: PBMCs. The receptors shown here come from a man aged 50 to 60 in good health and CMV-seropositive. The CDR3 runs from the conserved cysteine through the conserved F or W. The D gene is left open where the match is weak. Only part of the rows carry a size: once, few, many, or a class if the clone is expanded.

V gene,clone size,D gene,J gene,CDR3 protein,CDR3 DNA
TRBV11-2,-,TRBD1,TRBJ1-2,CASSRGTGGGYGYTF,TGTGCCAGCAGCAGAGGGACAGGGGGCGGCTATGGCTACACCTTC
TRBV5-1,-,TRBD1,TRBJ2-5,CASSSTGQGFETQYF,TGCGCCAGCAGCTCCACCGGACAGGGGTTTGAGACCCAGTACTTC
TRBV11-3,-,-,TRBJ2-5,CASSLEGHKEETQYF,TGTGCCAGCAGCTTAGAGGGCCACAAGGAAGAGACCCAGTACTTC
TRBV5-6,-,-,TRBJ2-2,CASSLGNSPGELFF,TGTGCCAGCAGCTTGGGGAACAGTCCCGGGGAGCTGTTTTTT
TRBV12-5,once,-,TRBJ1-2,CASGFDPARNYGYTF,TGTGCTAGTGGTTTCGATCCCGCGAGGAACTATGGCTACACCTTC
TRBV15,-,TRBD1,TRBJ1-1,CATSRGDRRNTEAFF,TGTGCCACCAGCAGAGGGGACAGGAGGAACACTGAAGCTTTCTTT
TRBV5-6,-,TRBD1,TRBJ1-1,CASSPVRGLVGTEAFF,TGTGCCAGCAGCCCGGTCAGGGGGCTTGTTGGCACTGAAGCTTTCTTT
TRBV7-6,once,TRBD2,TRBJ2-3,CASSLEASGGTDTQYF,TGTGCCAGCAGCTTAGAAGCTAGCGGGGGCACAGATACGCAGTATTTT
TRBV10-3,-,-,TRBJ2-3,CAISPGQSTDTQYF,TGTGCCATCAGTCCAGGACAGAGCACAGATACGCAGTATTTT
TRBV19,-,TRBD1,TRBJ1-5,CASTPGQGYQPQHF,TGTGCCAGTACTCCGGGACAGGGATATCAGCCCCAGCATTTT
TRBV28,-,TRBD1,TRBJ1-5,CATSSGTVNQPQHF,TGTGCCACTTCCTCCGGGACAGTCAATCAGCCCCAGCATTTT
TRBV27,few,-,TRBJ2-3,CASMPGGTDTQYF,TGTGCCAGCATGCCAGGGGGCACAGATACGCAGTATTTT
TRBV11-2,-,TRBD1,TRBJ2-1,CASSGRGGTGQFF,TGTGCCAGCAGCGGCCGGGGCGGGACAGGGCAGTTCTTC
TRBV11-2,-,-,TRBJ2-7,CASSPRQGYREQYF,TGTGCCAGCAGCCCCAGACAAGGTTATAGGGAGCAGTACTTC
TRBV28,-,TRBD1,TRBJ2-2,CASSSPGGGTGELFF,TGTGCCAGCAGTTCCCCAGGGGGTGGAACCGGGGAGCTGTTTTTT
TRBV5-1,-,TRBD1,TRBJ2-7,CASSLGQGPYEQYF,TGCGCCAGCAGCTTGGGACAGGGTCCCTACGAGCAGTACTTC